This T cell receptor beta chain emerged from a study of blood T cell repertoires in COVID-19 (dated by TCRdb to 2020 to 2021). At the level of the whole study: Samples from collaborators originated in the United States, Italy and Spain and spanned both the acute and convalescent phases of COVID-19. The prospective study material was composed of cDNA or gDNA derived from T cells, B-cell-depleted T cells, or PBMCs. The dataset comprised deeply sampled blood TCRbeta repertoires from subjects exposed to, actively infected with, or recovered from COVID-19. The repertoires were made available in a free public database intended to serve as a resource for research on the immune response to SARS-CoV-2. Samples came from the ongoing ImmuneRACE study (first 160 participants) plus 1,254 subjects from 6 global collaborators. The sample metadata nearly always contained a de-identified subject ID, COVID-19 status, age in years and sex. Where available, HLA class I and class II types were obtained from metadata supplied by the sample provider rather than from assay-based typing.

What the study reported, not specific to this receptor: The quantity of clinical and demographic metadata differed by source and by participant and was supplied without curation.

Whole blood was collected in K2EDTA tubes by collaborating institutions according to the institutions' own protocols. Collaborator samples were shipped for TCRbeta analysis as frozen whole blood, isolated PBMCs, or DNA extracted from either sample type. In this sample, this clone turned up once. Its antigen specificity is not known. Per-base qualities were not stored, and no clone one base away is much larger. As encoded in the germline V gene (reference sequence), CDR1 is SGHKS while CDR2 is YYEKEE. The CDR3 covers 16 residues, taking in both the cysteine and the phenylalanine. CDR3 DNA only is kept here, 48 bases in frame from base 1. Relative to germline, V is missing 5 bases and J is missing 0 bases, with 8 bases of the junction outside any gene match. The immunoSEQ Assay, a bias-controlled multiplex PCR, was used to amplify TCRbeta CDR3 regions from genomic DNA. The published analysis was carried out like this. Within the assay, amplification of reference gene primers was used to estimate how many nucleated cells each sample contained. To quantify the absolute abundance of each unique TCRbeta CDR3 rearrangement, sequence reads were collapsed and filtered. For each sample, productive Simpson clonality was calculated as the square root of Simpson's diversity index across productive rearrangements. Here the immuneACCESS table is served through TCRdb, limited to in-frame sequences with V and J called. Missing clones are a known gap in these copies; in checked studies unresolved V genes cover under half, and the rest lacks a known reason. D and trimming come from the DNA, and the V and J calls and clone size come from that table. The sample includes around 160,000 clones, with about 88% observed a single time. Roughly 2.1% of the sample rests with the top ten.

The sample was peripheral blood. This receptor chain uses TRBV5-5 and TRBJ1-3; 7 of the junction bases match TRBD1. This TCR came from a human donor in a cohort sampled during active COVID-19. The CDR3 has the sequence CASRRDSQSSGNTIYF. The DNA sequence is given as TGTGCCAGCAGACGGGACAGTCAAAGCTCTGGAAACACCATATATTTT.